A selection of T cell receptor beta chains follows, all from one sample in a study of shared clonotypes between healthy human individuals. The table came from immunoSEQ multiplex PCR; TCRdb's copy has only in-frame clones and leaves some out. Seen here are 600,000 to 700,000 clones, 73% observed once, and the top ten hold around 1.8%. Sample: memory CD4+ T cells sorted from blood. Receptors were obtained from a woman aged 25 to 39 in good health. Each CDR3 is given with its conserved first and last residue. Each record gives: V gene, clone size, J gene, D gene, CDR3 protein, CDR3 DNA. D genes are given only for firm matches. Part of the rows lack a size; the others show once, few, many or a class for expanded clones.

v_gene: TRBV28; abundance: NA; j_gene: TRBJ2-2; d_gene: TRBD2; CDR3aa: CASSLASGSFIRELFF; CDR3nt: TGTGCCAGCAGTTTAGCCAGCGGGAGTTTTATAAGGGAGCTGTTTTTT
v_gene: TRBV4-1; abundance: NA; j_gene: TRBJ2-7; d_gene: TRBD2; CDR3aa: CASSQKDRLAGSYEQYF; CDR3nt: TGCGCCAGCAGCCAAAAGGACAGACTAGCGGGTTCCTACGAGCAGTACTTC
v_gene: TRBV28; abundance: NA; j_gene: TRBJ2-2; d_gene: NA; CDR3aa: CASREQVTGELFF; CDR3nt: TGTGCCAGCAGGGAACAAGTAACCGGGGAGCTGTTTTTT
v_gene: TRBV7-6; abundance: NA; j_gene: TRBJ2-7; d_gene: NA; CDR3aa: CASSLREPRLGFSDEQYF; CDR3nt: TGTGCCAGCAGCTTGAGGGAGCCGAGACTAGGGTTTTCGGACGAGCAGTACTTC
v_gene: TRBV4-2; abundance: NA; j_gene: TRBJ2-7; d_gene: NA; CDR3aa: CASSQDGVGAGSYEQYF; CDR3nt: TGTGCCAGCAGCCAAGACGGTGTAGGGGCAGGATCCTACGAGCAGTACTTC
v_gene: TRBV5-1; abundance: NA; j_gene: TRBJ2-1; d_gene: NA; CDR3aa: CASSLVTGEAYNEQFF; CDR3nt: TGCGCCAGCAGCTTGGTTACGGGAGAAGCCTACAATGAGCAGTTCTTC
v_gene: TRBV7-9; abundance: NA; j_gene: TRBJ1-1; d_gene: NA; CDR3aa: CASSPPGGMNTEAFF; CDR3nt: TGTGCCAGCAGCCCCCCGGGCGGGATGAACACTGAAGCTTTCTTT
v_gene: TRBV28; abundance: few; j_gene: TRBJ1-2; d_gene: NA; CDR3aa: CATDQRSGGNYGYTF; CDR3nt: TGTGCCACCGATCAACGCTCGGGGGGTAACTATGGCTACACCTTC
v_gene: TRBV29-1; abundance: NA; j_gene: TRBJ2-1; d_gene: TRBD2; CDR3aa: CSVELAGSYNEQFF; CDR3nt: TGCAGCGTTGAATTAGCGGGGAGCTACAATGAGCAGTTCTTC
v_gene: TRBV28; abundance: NA; j_gene: TRBJ2-5; d_gene: TRBD2; CDR3aa: CASPRDRGRAWETQYF; CDR3nt: TGTGCCAGTCCTCGGGATCGCGGGAGGGCCTGGGAGACCCAGTACTTC
v_gene: TRBV7-2; abundance: many; j_gene: TRBJ2-3; d_gene: NA; CDR3aa: CASTLTWGSTDTQYF; CDR3nt: TGTGCCAGCACCCTCACGTGGGGGAGCACAGATACGCAGTATTTT
v_gene: TRBV19; abundance: NA; j_gene: TRBJ1-5; d_gene: TRBD1; CDR3aa: CASSDRALNQPQHF; CDR3nt: TGTGCCAGTAGTGACAGGGCCCTCAATCAGCCCCAGCATTTT
v_gene: TRBV30; abundance: once; j_gene: TRBJ1-2; d_gene: NA; CDR3aa: CAWSVGQSTGYTF; CDR3nt: TGTGCCTGGAGTGTCGGGCAGAGCACTGGCTACACCTTC
v_gene: TRBV7-9; abundance: NA; j_gene: TRBJ2-1; d_gene: TRBD2; CDR3aa: CASSLPGLAGNEQFF; CDR3nt: TGTGCCAGCAGCTTGCCGGGACTAGCGGGGAATGAGCAGTTCTTC
v_gene: TRBV10-1; abundance: NA; j_gene: TRBJ2-7; d_gene: NA; CDR3aa: CASSSHTTLNEQYF; CDR3nt: TGCGCCAGCAGCTCACACACCACCCTGAACGAGCAGTACTTC
v_gene: TRBV27; abundance: NA; j_gene: TRBJ2-7; d_gene: TRBD2; CDR3aa: CASSRLAAKDEQYF; CDR3nt: TGTGCCAGCAGTCGACTAGCGGCGAAGGACGAGCAGTACTTC
v_gene: TRBV27; abundance: few; j_gene: TRBJ2-7; d_gene: TRBD2; CDR3aa: CASSLRTSGTYEQYF; CDR3nt: TGTGCCAGCAGTTTAAGGACTAGCGGGACTTACGAGCAGTACTTC
v_gene: TRBV11-2; abundance: NA; j_gene: TRBJ2-7; d_gene: NA; CDR3aa: CASSFGAFEQYF; CDR3nt: TGTGCCAGCAGCTTTGGTGCATTTGAGCAGTACTTC
v_gene: TRBV5-1; abundance: NA; j_gene: TRBJ1-2; d_gene: NA; CDR3aa: CASSLAGNYGYTF; CDR3nt: TGCGCCAGCAGCTTGGCGGGTAACTATGGCTACACCTTC
v_gene: TRBV19; abundance: NA; j_gene: TRBJ1-1; d_gene: TRBD1; CDR3aa: CASSRTDRGLGTEAFF; CDR3nt: TGTGCCAGTAGTAGGACGGACAGGGGCTTGGGCACTGAAGCTTTCTTT
v_gene: TRBV18; abundance: few; j_gene: TRBJ2-2; d_gene: TRBD2; CDR3aa: CASSKGLARTTGELFF; CDR3nt: TGTGCCAGCTCAAAAGGACTAGCGAGAACCACCGGGGAGCTGTTTTTT
v_gene: TRBV19; abundance: NA; j_gene: TRBJ2-1; d_gene: NA; CDR3aa: CASSHGSSSNEQFF; CDR3nt: TGTGCCAGTAGTCACGGGAGCTCTAGCAATGAGCAGTTCTTC
v_gene: TRBV5-4; abundance: NA; j_gene: TRBJ1-4; d_gene: NA; CDR3aa: CASSLVGGEEKLFF; CDR3nt: TGTGCCAGCAGCTTGGTCGGGGGGGAGGAAAAACTGTTTTTT
v_gene: TRBV7-2; abundance: few; j_gene: TRBJ2-7; d_gene: TRBD1; CDR3aa: CASSLVATGGHEQYF; CDR3nt: TGTGCCAGCAGCTTAGTGGCGACAGGGGGGCACGAGCAGTACTTC
v_gene: TRBV6-5; abundance: NA; j_gene: TRBJ1-2; d_gene: NA; CDR3aa: CASSHPANYGYTF; CDR3nt: TGTGCCAGCAGTCACCCAGCCAACTATGGCTACACCTTC
v_gene: TRBV5-1; abundance: NA; j_gene: TRBJ2-1; d_gene: TRBD2; CDR3aa: CASSSGTSFYEQFF; CDR3nt: TGCGCCAGCAGCTCCGGGACTAGTTTTTATGAGCAGTTCTTC
v_gene: TRBV2; abundance: NA; j_gene: TRBJ1-1; d_gene: NA; CDR3aa: CASRGQMNTEAFF; CDR3nt: TGTGCCAGCCGAGGACAGATGAACACTGAAGCTTTCTTT
v_gene: TRBV7-9; abundance: once; j_gene: TRBJ2-3; d_gene: TRBD2; CDR3aa: CASSSGSGRVVDTQYF; CDR3nt: TGTGCCAGCAGCTCCGGTAGCGGGAGGGTTGTAGATACGCAGTATTTT
v_gene: TRBV27; abundance: NA; j_gene: TRBJ1-2; d_gene: NA; CDR3aa: CASRPPGWGYGYTF; CDR3nt: TGTGCCAGCAGACCCCCCGGATGGGGCTATGGCTACACCTTC
v_gene: TRBV7-6; abundance: NA; j_gene: TRBJ1-3; d_gene: NA; CDR3aa: CASSFGGGSGNTIYF; CDR3nt: TGTGCCAGCAGTTTTGGGGGCGGGTCTGGAAACACCATATATTTT
v_gene: TRBV19; abundance: NA; j_gene: TRBJ2-5; d_gene: NA; CDR3aa: CASSIAAGFQETQYF; CDR3nt: TGTGCCAGTAGTATCGCGGCCGGTTTCCAAGAGACCCAGTACTTC
v_gene: TRBV5-4; abundance: NA; j_gene: TRBJ1-1; d_gene: TRBD1; CDR3aa: CASSLDGGQGMRTEAFF; CDR3nt: TGTGCCAGCAGCTTGGATGGGGGACAGGGGATGAGAACTGAAGCTTTCTTT
v_gene: TRBV2; abundance: NA; j_gene: TRBJ2-7; d_gene: TRBD1; CDR3aa: CASTFRDRGHEQYF; CDR3nt: TGTGCCAGCACTTTCCGGGACAGGGGCCACGAGCAGTACTTC
v_gene: TRBV7-9; abundance: NA; j_gene: TRBJ2-7; d_gene: TRBD1; CDR3aa: CASSPRAGQVPYEQYF; CDR3nt: TGTGCCAGCAGCCCACGGGCCGGACAGGTCCCCTACGAGCAGTACTTC
v_gene: TRBV19; abundance: NA; j_gene: TRBJ2-5; d_gene: NA; CDR3aa: CASSIGLGLGQEETQYF; CDR3nt: TGTGCCAGTAGTATAGGATTGGGTTTGGGACAAGAGGAGACCCAGTACTTC
v_gene: TRBV11-3; abundance: NA; j_gene: TRBJ2-1; d_gene: TRBD1; CDR3aa: CASSSGTGQGNEQFF; CDR3nt: TGTGCCAGCAGCTCCGGGACAGGGCAGGGCAATGAGCAGTTCTTC